This T cell receptor beta chain was recovered during a study of OX40 agonist ivuxolimab in advanced cancers. Study context: The dose-escalation group included hepatocellular carcinoma, melanoma, renal cell carcinoma and head and neck cancer.

CDR1 SNHLY and CDR2 FYNNEI come from the germline V gene. V was trimmed by 1 base and J by 7 bases, leaving 16 bases between them. The CDR3 consists of 16 residues. The repertoire was sequenced with immunoSEQ multiplex PCR; TCRdb's copy has only in-frame clones and lacks some. This sample has tens of thousands of clones, with approximately 86% found just once. The J gene is TRBJ1-4, the V gene TRBV2; D is perhaps TRBD1 (5 bases). The sequence was collected from an adult with an advanced solid tumor such as melanoma, head and neck, liver or kidney cancer. The material was CD4+ or CD8+ T cells sorted from blood, obtained in a trial of the OX40 agonist ivuxolimab. The DNA for the CDR3 is TGTGCCAGCAGTGAAGAAGAAGGACAATACATTGAAAAACTGTTTTTT. This gives the protein CASSEEEGQYIEKLFF.